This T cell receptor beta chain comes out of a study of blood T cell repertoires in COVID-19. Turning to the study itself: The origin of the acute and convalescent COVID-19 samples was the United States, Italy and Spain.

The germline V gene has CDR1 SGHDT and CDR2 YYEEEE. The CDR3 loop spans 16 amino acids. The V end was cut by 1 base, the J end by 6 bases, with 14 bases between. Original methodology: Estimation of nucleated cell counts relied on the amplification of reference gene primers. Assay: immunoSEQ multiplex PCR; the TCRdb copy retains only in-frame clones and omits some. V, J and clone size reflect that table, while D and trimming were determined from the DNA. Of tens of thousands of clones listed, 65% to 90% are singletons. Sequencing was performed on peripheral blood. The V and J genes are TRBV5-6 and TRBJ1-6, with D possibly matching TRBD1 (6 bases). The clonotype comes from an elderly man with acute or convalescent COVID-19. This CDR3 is CASSLSNGGANSPLHF. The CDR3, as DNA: TGTGCCAGCAGCTTGTCCAATGGGGGGGCTAATTCACCCCTCCACTTT.